This T cell receptor beta chain was profiled in a study of B cell selection in AIRE deficiency. Study outcomes and limitations: Of 3657 shared Treg TCRbeta sequences, under 35% were healthy-only, approximately 9% patient-only.

The sorted conventional CD4 T cells were gated as CD4+CD127+. Profiling relied on immunoSEQ multiplex PCR, and the TCRdb table lists in-frame clones only, not all of them. The data contain about 27,000 clones, about 95% of them seen just once; the ten biggest clones take up 0.24%. As regards this clone: Its antigen is unknown.

Germline CDR1 and CDR2: SEHNR and FQNEAQ (reference sequence). With 4 bases removed from V and 2 bases from J, the gap between germline ends came to 17 bases. The CDR3 length is 16 residues. Sequencing was performed on CD4+CD127+ conventional T cells sorted from PBMCs. This TCR was recovered from a human donor in good health. V usage is TRBV7-9 and J usage is TRBJ1-1; D gene uncertain. The CDR3 nucleotides read TGTGCCAGCAGCTCGCCCACGGACCCCTCTAACACTGAAGCTTTCTTT. Translated, it gives CASSSPTDPSNTEAFF.